The clone carrying this T cell receptor (beta chain) was picked up a small number of times. What it recognizes is unknown. The CDR3 has 10 amino acids. V lost 5 bases and J lost 6, with 8 bases in between. Germline V gene sequence: CDR1 GTSNPN, CDR2 SVGIG (reference sequence). This sample is drawn from a study of radiation and T cells in renal cell carcinoma. Study information: Nephrectomy followed 15 Gy stereotactic body radiation by 4 weeks.

Generated by immunoSEQ multiplex PCR, the TCRdb table keeps only in-frame clones and is missing some. This table has about 150,000 clones, 70% to 90% appearing once. Points from the study as a whole: In blood, top tumor clones expanded by 2 weeks, shrinking by 4.

Time point reported: baseline pretreatment blood. Treatment specified: 15 Gy SBRT to primary tumor, nephrectomy 4 weeks later. Blood was sampled at baseline, 2 weeks and 4 weeks after SBRT. The patient's renal cell carcinoma had clear cell pathology. This chain joins TRBV30 and TRBJ2-7; possible D gene TRBD1, 6 bases. The TCR sequence derives from a woman aged 50 to 60 with renal cell carcinoma. Sequenced material: blood, taken from a patient whose treatment included radiotherapy and nephrectomy. CDR3 region: CAWQGFEQYF. CDR3 DNA: TGTGCCTGGCAGGGGTTCGAGCAGTACTTC.